This entry lists 13 T cell receptor beta chains sequenced from one sample in a study of breast tumors, draining lymph nodes, adjacent tissues. Each CDR3 protein is one row after TCRdb ran MiXCR on the multiplex PCR reads. Seen here are some 140,000 distinct CDR3 sequences, around 20% observed once, and the top ten hold 2.5% to 3%. Samples came from axillary lymph nodes draining the breast cancer. Sequenced material: axillary lymph node tissue. Source of these receptors: a female donor with breast cancer. Some clones in this sample may be carry-over from other donors' samples.

The chain is built from TRBV9 and TRBJ2-3; 12 bases map to TRBD2. Germline-derived CDR1 and CDR2 are SGDLS and YYNGEE. The CDR3 has 16 amino acids. The trim removed 3 bases at V and 2 bases at J, leaving 4 bases unmatched. CDR3 DNA: TGTGCCAGCAGCGCGGGACTAGCGGGCACCACAGATACGCAGTATTTT. Its translation: CASSAGLAGTTDTQYF.

This clonotype appeared many times. The chain couples TRBV12-3 or TRBV12-4 to TRBJ2-1, with 7 bases matching TRBD1. The CDR3 runs to 12 residues. V was pared by 6 bases and J by 9 bases, with 5 bases of the junction left unmatched. The CDR3 bases are TGTGCCAGCAGAGAAGGGGGCGTTGAGCAGTTCTTC. This encodes CASREGGVEQFF.

The sample holds many counts of this clonotype. The rearrangement joins TRBV20-1 to TRBJ2-1, with TRBD2 identical over 10 bases. This CDR3 has 13 amino acids. J gave up 7 bases and V 6 bases, and 6 bases lay outside the gene matches. Germline V lookup: CDR1 DFQATT, CDR2 SNEGSKA (reference sequence). CDR3 residues: CSANLAGVNEQFF. For the CDR3, the DNA is TGCAGTGCAAATCTAGCGGGAGTTAATGAGCAGTTCTTC.

This clonotype was found many times. The rearrangement joins TRBV19 to TRBJ2-3; TRBD2 might be the D (6 bases). The CDR3 runs to 15 residues. The V gene lost 10 bases and the J gene lost 2 bases, with 19 bases spanning the gap. Germline CDR1 and CDR2: LNHDA and SQIVND (reference sequence). The CDR3 sequence: CATMTRGRNTDTQYF. In nucleotides, the CDR3 is TGTGCCACTATGACGCGGGGACGGAACACAGATACGCAGTATTTT.

This clonotype was detected ten times or more. The chain combines TRBV9 with TRBJ2-3; 9 bases match TRBD2. Per germline, CDR1 SGDLS and CDR2 YYNGEE. V was pared by 2 bases and J by 12 bases, with 4 bases of the junction left unmatched. CDR3 size: 12 residues. CDR3 bases: TGTGCCAGCAGCGTGCGCGGGAGGGCACAGTATTTT. It translates to CASSVRGRAQYF.

This clonotype was counted many times. The chain has TRBV19 and TRBJ1-2; perhaps TRBD1 as D (6 bases). The CDR3 has 13 residues. The germline gives CDR1 LNHDA, CDR2 SQIVND (reference sequence). The V end lost 7 bases, the J end lost 7 bases, and 16 bases lay between the germline ends. In DNA form, the CDR3 reads TGTGCCAGTACCAATCAGGGGCGAGTTGGCTACACCTTC. It codes for CASTNQGRVGYTF.

This clonotype was observed a handful of times. The chain combines TRBV6-2 or TRBV6-3 with TRBJ2-3, with D perhaps being TRBD1 or TRBD2 (5 bases each). Trimming cost V 7 bases and J 5 bases, with 16 bases left between them. CDR1 is MNHEY and CDR2 is SVGEGT in the germline V gene. CDR3 size: 14 residues. CDR3 coding DNA: TGTGCCAGCACCCGGGACCCACCCGGAGATACGCAGTATTTT. Its translation is CASTRDPPGDTQYF.

The J gene is TRBJ2-7, the V gene TRBV12-3 or TRBV12-4; TRBD2 aligns across 9 bases. Germline trimming cut 5 bases from V and 2 bases from J; bases unmatched to any gene: 4. The CDR3 covers 14 residues. The DNA for the CDR3 is TGTGCCAGCAGTCAACTAGCGGGCCCCTACGAGCAGTACTTC. It is translated as CASSQLAGPYEQYF.

The chain combines TRBV20-1 with TRBJ1-1; no clear D. V lost 0 bases and J 0 bases, leaving 8 bases between the germline ends. The CDR3 covers 14 residues. Germline V lookup: CDR1 DFQATT, CDR2 SNEGSKA (reference sequence). The CDR3 sequence is CSARDLPLNTEAFF. CDR3 DNA sequence: TGCAGTGCTAGAGATCTCCCGCTGAACACTGAAGCTTTCTTT.

The sample holds many counts of this clonotype. The V and J genes are TRBV6-5 and TRBJ2-5; tentative D call: TRBD1 (7 bases). The CDR3 is made up of 14 amino acids. Trimming shortened V by 8 bases and J by 2 bases, and 15 bases separated the two germline ends. Germline V lookup: CDR1 MNHEY, CDR2 SVGAGI. CDR3 bases: TGTGCCAGCCCAGACAGGGAGGAACAAGAGACCCAGTACTTC. It specifies CASPDREEQETQYF.

This chain uses TRBV20-1 with TRBJ1-1; maybe TRBD1 (5 bases). The CDR3 contains 12 residues. The ends were cut back, 6 bases at V and 4 bases at J, with 12 bases in the middle. Germline CDR1 and CDR2: DFQATT and SNEGSKA (reference sequence). The CDR3 loop is CSARRGSTEAFF. In DNA, the CDR3 is TGCAGTGCCAGACGGGGGAGCACTGAAGCTTTCTTT.

This clonotype has at least ten counts. This sequence joins TRBV20-1 and TRBJ2-3; TRBD2 is a possible D gene (6 bases). The V end lost 7 bases, the J end lost 2 bases, and 19 bases lay between the germline ends. The CDR3 sequence is 15 residues long. From germline, CDR1 is DFQATT and CDR2 SNEGSKA (reference sequence). The chain's CDR3 is CSVSLDGSFTDTQYF. The CDR3 DNA reads TGCAGTGTCAGCTTGGACGGGAGTTTCACAGATACGCAGTATTTT.

This clonotype was detected ten times or more. CDR3 bases: TGCAGTGCTAGAGACCGACTAGCGGGAAGGGGCGGGGAGCTGTTTTTT. Its translation: CSARDRLAGRGGELFF. The rearrangement links TRBV20-1 to TRBJ2-2, with TRBD2 matching over 11 bases. The ends lost 0 bases at V and 7 bases at J; junction bases unmatched: 7. CDR1 is DFQATT and CDR2 is SNEGSKA in the germline V gene (reference sequence). This CDR3 has 16 amino acids.